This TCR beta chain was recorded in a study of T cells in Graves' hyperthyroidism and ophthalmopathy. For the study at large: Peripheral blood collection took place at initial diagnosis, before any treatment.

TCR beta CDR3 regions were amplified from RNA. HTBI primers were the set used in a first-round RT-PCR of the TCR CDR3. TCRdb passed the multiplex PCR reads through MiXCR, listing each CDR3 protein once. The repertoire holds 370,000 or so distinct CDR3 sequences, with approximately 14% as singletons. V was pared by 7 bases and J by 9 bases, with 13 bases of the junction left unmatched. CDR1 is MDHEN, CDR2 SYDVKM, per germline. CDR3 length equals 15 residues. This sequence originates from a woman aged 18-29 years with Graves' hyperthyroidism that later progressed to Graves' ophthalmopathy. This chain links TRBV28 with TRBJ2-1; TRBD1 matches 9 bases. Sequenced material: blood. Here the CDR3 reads CASKGRGQGPSEQFF. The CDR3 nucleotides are TGTGCCAGCAAGGGGCGGGGACAGGGCCCGAGTGAGCAGTTCTTC. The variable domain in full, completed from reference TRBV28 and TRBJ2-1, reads DVKVTQSSRYLVKRTGEKVFLECVQDMDHENMFWYRQDPGLGLRLIYFSYDVKMKEKGDIPEGYSVSREKKERFSLILESASTNQTSMYLCASKGRGQGPSEQFFGPGTRLTVL.